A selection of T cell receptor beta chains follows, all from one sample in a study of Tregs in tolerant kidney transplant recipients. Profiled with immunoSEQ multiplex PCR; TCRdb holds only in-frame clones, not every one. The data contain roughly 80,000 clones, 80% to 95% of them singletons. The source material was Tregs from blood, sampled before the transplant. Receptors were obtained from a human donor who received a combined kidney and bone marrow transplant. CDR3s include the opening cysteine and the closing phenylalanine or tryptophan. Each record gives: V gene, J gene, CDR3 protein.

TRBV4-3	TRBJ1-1	CASSQDRANTEAFF
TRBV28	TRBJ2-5	CASSLEVVQPQETQYF
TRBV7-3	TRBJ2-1	CASSFAPGSFSHNEQFF
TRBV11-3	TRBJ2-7	CASSATAGTYEQYF
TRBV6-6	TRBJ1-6	CASRDRLINSPLHF
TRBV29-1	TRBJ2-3	CSVVPLAGGPSTDTQYF
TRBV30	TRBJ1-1	CAWSTGRHTEAFF
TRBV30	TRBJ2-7	CAWSAGGQGGREQYF
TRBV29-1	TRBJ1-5	CSVANAGENQPQHF
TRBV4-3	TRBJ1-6	CASSQLLHSPLHF
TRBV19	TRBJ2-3	CASTPGTNPTDTQYF
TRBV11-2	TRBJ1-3	CASSLGLLGDTIYF
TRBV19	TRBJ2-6	CASMDRSSGANVLTF
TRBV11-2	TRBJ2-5	CASSSLATGVGQETQYF
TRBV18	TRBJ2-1	CASSRTGTNGGEQFF
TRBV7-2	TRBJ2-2	CASSFFHQNTGELFF
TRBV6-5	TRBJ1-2	CASSYSGWTNYGYTF
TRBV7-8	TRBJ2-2	CASSLARIAGATGELFF
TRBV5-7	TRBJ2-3	CASSFGTKEQYF
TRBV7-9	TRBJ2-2	CASSLQGANTGELFF
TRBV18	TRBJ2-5	CASSPPGQQETQYF
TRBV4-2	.	CASSQDLRLAGGSGEQYF
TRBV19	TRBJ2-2	CASSITGGGELFF
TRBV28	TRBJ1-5	CASRPPPDINQPQHF
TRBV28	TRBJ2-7	CASSFVTSGAYEQYF
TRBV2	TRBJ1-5	CASSETGFQSNQPQHF
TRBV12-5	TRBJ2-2	CASGLVTGGTGELFF
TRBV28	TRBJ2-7	CASSPAGENGEQYF
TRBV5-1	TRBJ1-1	CASSFQTALNTEAFF
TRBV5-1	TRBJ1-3	CASSLDHRTGVGNTIYF
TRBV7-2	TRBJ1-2	CASSQGTGGGYTF
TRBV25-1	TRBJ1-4	CASSESGGEKLFF
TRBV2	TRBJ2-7	CASSVGTSGTTYEQYF
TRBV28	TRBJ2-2	CASSSMGTSMHGELFF
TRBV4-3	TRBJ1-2	CASSQETGHYGYTF
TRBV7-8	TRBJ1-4	CASSIPGVKAELFF
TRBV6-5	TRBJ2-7	CASNGLAAYEQYF
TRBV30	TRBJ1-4	CAWTKGPNEKLFF
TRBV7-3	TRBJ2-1	CASSSTPSGKYEQFF
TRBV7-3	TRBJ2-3	CASSLRGRALDTQYF
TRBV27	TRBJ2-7	CASSLSRGEQYF
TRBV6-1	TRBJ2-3	CASSSGASTDTQYF
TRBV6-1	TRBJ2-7	CASTQQGSREQYF
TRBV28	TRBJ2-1	CASSTASGSSYNEQFF
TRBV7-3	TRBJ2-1	CASSFGGTSPYNEQFF
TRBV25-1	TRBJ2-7	CASSETGQGDYEQYF